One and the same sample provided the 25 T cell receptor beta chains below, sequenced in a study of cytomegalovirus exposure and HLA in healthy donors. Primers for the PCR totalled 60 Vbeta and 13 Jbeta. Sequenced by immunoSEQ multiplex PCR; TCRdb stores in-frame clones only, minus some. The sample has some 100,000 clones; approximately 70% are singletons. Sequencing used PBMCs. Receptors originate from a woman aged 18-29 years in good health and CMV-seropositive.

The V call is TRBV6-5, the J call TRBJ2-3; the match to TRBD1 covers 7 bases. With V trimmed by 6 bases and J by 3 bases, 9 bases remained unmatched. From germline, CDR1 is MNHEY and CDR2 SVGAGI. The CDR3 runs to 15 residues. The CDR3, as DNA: TGTGCCAGCAGCAGCCGGACAGGCAGGACAGATACGCAGTATTTT. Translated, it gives CASSSRTGRTDTQYF.

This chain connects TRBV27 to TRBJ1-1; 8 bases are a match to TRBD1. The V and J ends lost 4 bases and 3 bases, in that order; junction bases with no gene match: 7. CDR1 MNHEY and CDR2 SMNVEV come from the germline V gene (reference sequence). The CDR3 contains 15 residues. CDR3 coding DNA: TGTGCCAGCAGTTCCGGACAGGGAGTGGACACTGAAGCTTTCTTT. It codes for CASSSGQGVDTEAFF.

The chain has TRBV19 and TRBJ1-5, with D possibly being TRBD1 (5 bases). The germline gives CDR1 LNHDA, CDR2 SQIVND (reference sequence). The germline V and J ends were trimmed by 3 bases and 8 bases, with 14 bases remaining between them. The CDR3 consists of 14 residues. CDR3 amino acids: CASSISGTNKPQHF. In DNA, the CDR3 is TGTGCCAGTAGTATCAGCGGGACGAATAAGCCCCAGCATTTT.

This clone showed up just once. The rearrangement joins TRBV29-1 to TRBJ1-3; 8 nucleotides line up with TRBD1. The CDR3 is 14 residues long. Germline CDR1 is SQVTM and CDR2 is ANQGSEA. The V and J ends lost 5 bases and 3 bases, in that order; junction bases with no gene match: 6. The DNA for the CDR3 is TGCAGCGTTTGCAGGGGGCTGCGTGGAAACACCATATATTTT. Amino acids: CSVCRGLRGNTIYF. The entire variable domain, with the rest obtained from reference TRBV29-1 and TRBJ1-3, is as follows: SAVISQKPSRDICQRGTSLTIQCQVDSQVTMMFWYRQQPGQSLTLIATANQGSEATYESGFVIDKFPISRPNLTFSTLTVSNMSPEDSSIYLCSVCRGLRGNTIYFGEGSWLTVV.

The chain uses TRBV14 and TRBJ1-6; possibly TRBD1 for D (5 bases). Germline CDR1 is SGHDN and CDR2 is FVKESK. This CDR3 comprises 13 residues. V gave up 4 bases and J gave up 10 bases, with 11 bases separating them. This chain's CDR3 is CASSLSSGSPLHF. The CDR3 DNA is TGTGCCAGCAGCCTGTCATCAGGGTCACCCCTCCACTTT.

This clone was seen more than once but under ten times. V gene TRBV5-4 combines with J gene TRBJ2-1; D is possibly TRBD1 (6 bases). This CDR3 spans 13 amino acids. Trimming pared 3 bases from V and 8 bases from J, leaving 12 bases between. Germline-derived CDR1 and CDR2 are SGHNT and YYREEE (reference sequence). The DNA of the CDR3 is TGTGCCAGCAGCTCCCAACAGGGTCATGAGCAGTTCTTC. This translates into CASSSQQGHEQFF.

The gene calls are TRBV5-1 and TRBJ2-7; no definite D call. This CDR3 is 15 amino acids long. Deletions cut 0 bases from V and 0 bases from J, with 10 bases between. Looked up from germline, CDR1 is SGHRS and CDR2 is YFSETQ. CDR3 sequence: CASSLASGNSYEQYF. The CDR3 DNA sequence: TGCGCCAGCAGCTTGGCTTCGGGTAACTCCTACGAGCAGTACTTC.

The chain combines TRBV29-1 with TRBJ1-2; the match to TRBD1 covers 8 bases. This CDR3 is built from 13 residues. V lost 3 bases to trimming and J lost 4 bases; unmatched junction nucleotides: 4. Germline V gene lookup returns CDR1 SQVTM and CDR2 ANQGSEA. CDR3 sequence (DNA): TGCAGCGTTGAGATTACAGGGGGCTATGGCTACACCTTC. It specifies CSVEITGGYGYTF. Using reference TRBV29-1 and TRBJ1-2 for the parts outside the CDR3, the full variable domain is SAVISQKPSRDICQRGTSLTIQCQVDSQVTMMFWYRQQPGQSLTLIATANQGSEATYESGFVIDKFPISRPNLTFSTLTVSNMSPEDSSIYLCSVEITGGYGYTFGSGTRLTVV.

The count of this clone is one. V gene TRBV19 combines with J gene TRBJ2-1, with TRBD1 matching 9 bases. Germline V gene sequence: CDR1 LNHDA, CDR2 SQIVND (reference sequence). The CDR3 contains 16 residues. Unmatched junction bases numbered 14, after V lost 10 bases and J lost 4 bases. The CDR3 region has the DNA TGTGCCACCAGAACAGGGGGCCTACTAAAATACAATGAGCAGTTCTTC. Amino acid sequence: CATRTGGLLKYNEQFF.

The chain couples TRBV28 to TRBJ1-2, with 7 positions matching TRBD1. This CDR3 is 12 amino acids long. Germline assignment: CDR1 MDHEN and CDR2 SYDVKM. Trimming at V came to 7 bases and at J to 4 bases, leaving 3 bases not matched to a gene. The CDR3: CASTGTAYGYTF. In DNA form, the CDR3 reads TGTGCCAGCACGGGGACAGCCTATGGCTACACCTTC.

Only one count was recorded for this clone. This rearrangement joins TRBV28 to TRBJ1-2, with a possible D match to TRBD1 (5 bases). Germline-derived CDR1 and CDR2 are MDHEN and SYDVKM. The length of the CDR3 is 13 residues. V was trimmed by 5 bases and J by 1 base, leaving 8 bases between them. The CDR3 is CASSTRDNYGYTF. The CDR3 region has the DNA TGTGCCAGCAGTACCAGGGATAACTATGGCTACACCTTC.

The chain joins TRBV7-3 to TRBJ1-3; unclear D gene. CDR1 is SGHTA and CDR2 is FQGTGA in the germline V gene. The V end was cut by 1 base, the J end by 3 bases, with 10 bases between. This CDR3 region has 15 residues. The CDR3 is CASSLSGGFGNTIYF. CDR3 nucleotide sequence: TGTGCCAGCAGCTTAAGTGGAGGGTTTGGAAACACCATATATTTT.

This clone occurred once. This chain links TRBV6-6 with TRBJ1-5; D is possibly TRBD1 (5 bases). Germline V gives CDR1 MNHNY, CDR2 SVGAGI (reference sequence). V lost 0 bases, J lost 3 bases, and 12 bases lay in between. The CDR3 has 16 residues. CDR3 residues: CASSYSEQGFNQPQHF. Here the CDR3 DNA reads TGTGCCAGCAGTTACTCAGAGCAGGGTTTCAATCAGCCCCAGCATTTT.

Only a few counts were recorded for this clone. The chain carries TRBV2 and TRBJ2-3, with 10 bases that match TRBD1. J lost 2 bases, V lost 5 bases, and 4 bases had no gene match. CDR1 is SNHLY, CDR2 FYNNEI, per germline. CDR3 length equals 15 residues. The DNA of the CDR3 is TGTGCCAGCAGTAGGACAGGGGGGATCACAGATACGCAGTATTTT. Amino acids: CASSRTGGITDTQYF.

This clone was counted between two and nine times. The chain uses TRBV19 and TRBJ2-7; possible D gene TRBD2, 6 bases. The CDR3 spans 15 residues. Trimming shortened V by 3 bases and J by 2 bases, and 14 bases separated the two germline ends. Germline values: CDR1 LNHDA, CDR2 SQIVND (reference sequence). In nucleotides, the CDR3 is TGTGCCAGTAGTATTGGGGCGGGACCCGCCTACGAGCAGTACTTC. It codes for CASSIGAGPAYEQYF.

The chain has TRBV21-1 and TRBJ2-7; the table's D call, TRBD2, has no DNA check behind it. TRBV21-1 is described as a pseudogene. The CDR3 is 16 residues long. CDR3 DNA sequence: TGTGCCAGCAGCAAAGGACAGCGGGAGAGTACCTACGAGCAGTACTTC. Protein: CASSKGQRESTYEQYF.

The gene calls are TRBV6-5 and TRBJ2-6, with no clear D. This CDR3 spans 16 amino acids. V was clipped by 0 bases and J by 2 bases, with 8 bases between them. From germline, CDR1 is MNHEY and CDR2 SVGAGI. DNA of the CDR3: TGTGCCAGCAGTTACTCGGCCTTGGCTGGGGCCAACGTCCTGACTTTC. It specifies CASSYSALAGANVLTF.

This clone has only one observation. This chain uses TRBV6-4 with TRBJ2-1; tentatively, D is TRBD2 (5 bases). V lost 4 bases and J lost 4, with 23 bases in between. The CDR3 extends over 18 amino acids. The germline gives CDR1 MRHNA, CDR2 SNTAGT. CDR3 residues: CASSGPTLKRSWYNEQFF. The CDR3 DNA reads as TGTGCCAGCAGTGGCCCTACCCTTAAGCGGTCGTGGTACAATGAGCAGTTCTTC.

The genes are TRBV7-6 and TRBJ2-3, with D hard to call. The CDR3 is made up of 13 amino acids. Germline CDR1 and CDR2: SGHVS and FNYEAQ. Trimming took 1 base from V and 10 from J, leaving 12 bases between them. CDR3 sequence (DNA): TGTGCCAGCAGCTTAGGCGGAGCCTTCCCGCAGTATTTT. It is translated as CASSLGGAFPQYF.

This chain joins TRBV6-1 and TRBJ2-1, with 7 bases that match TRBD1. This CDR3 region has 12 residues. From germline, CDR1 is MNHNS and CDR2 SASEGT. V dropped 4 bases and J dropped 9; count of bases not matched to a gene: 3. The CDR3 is CASSVHRGEQFF. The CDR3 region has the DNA TGTGCCAGCAGTGTCCACAGGGGTGAGCAGTTCTTC.

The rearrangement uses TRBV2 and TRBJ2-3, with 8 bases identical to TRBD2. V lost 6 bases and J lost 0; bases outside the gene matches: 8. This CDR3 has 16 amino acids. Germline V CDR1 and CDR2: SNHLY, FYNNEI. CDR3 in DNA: TGTGCCAGCAGAAAAGGACTAGCCTATAGCACAGATACGCAGTATTTT. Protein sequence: CASRKGLAYSTDTQYF.

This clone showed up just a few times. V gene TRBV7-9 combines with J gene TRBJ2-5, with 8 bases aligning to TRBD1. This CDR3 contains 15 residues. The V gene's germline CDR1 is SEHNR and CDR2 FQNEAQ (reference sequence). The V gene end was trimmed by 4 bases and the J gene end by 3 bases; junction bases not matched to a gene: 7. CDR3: CASSSGQERKETQYF. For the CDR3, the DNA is TGTGCCAGCAGCTCGGGACAGGAACGCAAAGAGACCCAGTACTTC.

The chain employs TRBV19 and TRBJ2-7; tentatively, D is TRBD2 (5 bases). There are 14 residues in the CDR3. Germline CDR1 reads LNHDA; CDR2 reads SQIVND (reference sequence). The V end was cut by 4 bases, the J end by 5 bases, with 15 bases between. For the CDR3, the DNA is TGTGCCAGTAGTAGGAAGGAATACGGGAACGAGCAGTACTTC. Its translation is CASSRKEYGNEQYF.

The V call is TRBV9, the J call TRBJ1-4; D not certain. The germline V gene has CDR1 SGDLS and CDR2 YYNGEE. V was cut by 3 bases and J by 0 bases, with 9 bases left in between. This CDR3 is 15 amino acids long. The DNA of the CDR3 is TGTGCCAGCAGCGCCACTTTTGCAACTAATGAAAAACTGTTTTTT. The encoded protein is CASSATFATNEKLFF.

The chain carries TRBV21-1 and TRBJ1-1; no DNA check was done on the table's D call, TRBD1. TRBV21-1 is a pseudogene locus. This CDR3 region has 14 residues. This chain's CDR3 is CASSNRGMNTEAFF. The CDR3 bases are TGTGCCAGCAGCAACAGGGGCATGAACACTGAAGCTTTCTTT.